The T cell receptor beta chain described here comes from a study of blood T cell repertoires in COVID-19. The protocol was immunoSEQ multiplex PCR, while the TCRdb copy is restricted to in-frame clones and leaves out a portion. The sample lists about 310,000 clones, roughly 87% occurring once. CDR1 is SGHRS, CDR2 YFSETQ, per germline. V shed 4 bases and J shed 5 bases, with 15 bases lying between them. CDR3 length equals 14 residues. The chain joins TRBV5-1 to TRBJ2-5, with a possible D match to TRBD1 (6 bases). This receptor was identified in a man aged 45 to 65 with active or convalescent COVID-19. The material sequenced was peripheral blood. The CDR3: CASSVQGIEETQYF. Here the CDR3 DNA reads TGCGCCAGCAGCGTACAGGGAATAGAGGAGACCCAGTACTTC. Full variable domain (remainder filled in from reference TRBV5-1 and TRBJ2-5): KAGVTQTPRYLIKTRGQQVTLSCSPISGHRSVSWYQQTPGQGLQFLFEYFSETQRNKGNFPGRFSGRQFSNSRSEMNVSTLELGDSALYLCASSVQGIEETQYFGPGTRLLVL.